Below are 2 T cell receptor beta chains sequenced from a single sample in a study of relationships among human T cell subsets. TCR alpha and beta CDR3s were amplified from mRNA by semiquantitative ARM-PCR. In ARM-PCR, communal superprimers followed tagged nested gene-specific primers for exponential amplification. Using its own MiXCR run on the multiplex PCR reads, TCRdb lists one record per CDR3 protein. The sample has under 15,000 distinct CDR3 sequences; around 70% are singletons. Th1 cells were collected as flow-through following bead selections for CD25, CD56 and CD294. Sequenced sample: CD4+ Th1 cells sorted from blood. These receptors were taken from a man aged 40-49 years in good health.

The V gene is TRBV11-3, the J gene TRBJ2-7; D is uncertain. The germline V gene encodes CDR1 SGHNT and CDR2 YENEEA. V lost 5 bases and J 4 bases, leaving 12 bases between the germline ends. The CDR3 is made up of 13 amino acids. CDR3 in DNA: TGTGCCAGCAGCCTGGGAAGTCGGTACGAGCAGTACTTC. Encoded protein: CASSLGSRYEQYF.

The V and J genes are TRBV11-1 and TRBJ2-1; D is ambiguous. With 4 bases removed from V and 5 bases from J, the gap between germline ends came to 15 bases. This CDR3 has 15 amino acids. CDR1 is SGHAT and CDR2 is FQDESV in the germline V gene (reference sequence). CDR3 nucleotide sequence: TGTGCCAGCAGCTCCGACGCATACTCGGACAATGAGCAGTTCTTC. Translating gives CASSSDAYSDNEQFF.